This T cell receptor beta chain was sequenced during a study of Tregs in tolerant kidney transplant recipients. Study details: Sorting of CD4+CD25+CD127- cells followed roughly 3-day belatacept mixed lymphocyte reactions, sometimes with roughly 5-day graft donor restimulation. Sorting used antibodies to exclude donor cells. Study findings and constraints: The small number of patients limits these findings pending further validation. Activated donor B cell expansion appeared to reveal the most relevant donor-specific TCRbeta repertoire.

J lost 5 bases, V lost 5 bases, and 4 bases had no gene match. The CDR3 runs to 16 residues. CDR1 and CDR2 from the germline V gene are SGHTA and FQGNSA. The table lists this clone with many counts. Its antigen is not identified. The table came from immunoSEQ multiplex PCR; TCRdb's copy has only in-frame clones and leaves some out. The table shows approximately 17,000 clones, with about two thirds occurring only once. The V gene is TRBV7-2, the J gene TRBJ2-2, with 14 bases that match TRBD2. This TCR was recovered from a human donor in good health. The sequencing sample was made of Tregs from blood cultured with allogeneic cells. The CDR3: CASSRRTSGRTGELFF. CDR3 sequence (DNA): TGTGCCAGCAGCCGAAGGACTAGCGGGAGGACCGGGGAGCTGTTTTTT. Full variable domain (remainder filled in from reference TRBV7-2 and TRBJ2-2): GAGVSQSPSNKVTEKGKDVELRCDPISGHTALYWYRQSLGQGLEFLIYFQGNSAPDKSGLPSDRFSAERTGGSVSTLTIQRTQQEDSAVYLCASSRRTSGRTGELFFGEGSRLTVL.